A single sample gave rise to the 11 T cell receptor beta chains below, sequenced in a study of CD8+ T cells in alopecia areata. Once RNA had been extracted, it was reverse transcribed into cDNA to act as the sequencing template. Some clones are missing from TCRdb's copy, which holds only in-frame ones; the method was immunoSEQ multiplex PCR. The repertoire holds around 150,000 clones, with less than 75% as singletons. The material sequenced was CD8+ T cells sorted from blood. These TCRs come from a human donor in good health.

The V gene is TRBV4-1, the J gene TRBJ1-5; possibly TRBD1 for D (5 bases). V was trimmed by 0 bases and J by 6 bases, leaving 12 bases between them. Germline V CDR1 and CDR2: MGHRA, YSYEKL. CDR3 length: 15 amino acids. For the CDR3, the DNA is TGCGCCAGCAGCCAAGATCGGTCAGGGACTCAGCCCCAGCATTTT. It encodes CASSQDRSGTQPQHF.

This sequence joins TRBV9 and TRBJ2-6; D call uncertain. CDR3 size: 15 residues. The V end was cut by 3 bases, the J end by 0 bases, with 7 bases between. The V gene's germline CDR1 is SGDLS and CDR2 YYNGEE. CDR3 DNA: TGTGCCAGCAGCGGTACAGCCTCTGGGGCCAACGTCCTGACTTTC. Residues: CASSGTASGANVLTF.

The chain combines TRBV4-1 with TRBJ1-2; 7 positions agree with TRBD1. The CDR3 loop spans 16 amino acids. The germline gives CDR1 MGHRA, CDR2 YSYEKL. V lost 0 bases and J lost 0; bases outside the gene matches: 4. CDR3 DNA sequence: TGCGCCAGCAGCCAAGAATGGACAGGATCTAACTATGGCTACACCTTC. Translation gives CASSQEWTGSNYGYTF.

With regard to this clone: The same CDR3 can be traced to other DNA sequences in this sample. The chain employs TRBV9 and TRBJ2-7; D gene ambiguous. V lost 3 bases and J 4 bases, leaving 8 bases between the germline ends. CDR1 SGDLS and CDR2 YYNGEE come from the germline V gene. The CDR3 contains 12 residues. CDR3 bases: TGTGCCAGCAGCGGGGTCGGGTACGAGCAGTACTTC. It yields the protein CASSGVGYEQYF.

This chain links TRBV29-1 with TRBJ1-1; TRBD1 agrees at 8 bases. J gave up 3 bases and V 4 bases, and 10 bases lay outside the gene matches. CDR1 SQVTM and CDR2 ANQGSEA come from the germline V gene. This CDR3 spans 15 amino acids. The CDR3 nucleotides are TGCAGCGTTGTGGCCCCACAGGGGGGACACACTGAAGCTTTCTTT. It yields the protein CSVVAPQGGHTEAFF.

V gene TRBV29-1 combines with J gene TRBJ2-5; 7 bases line up with TRBD1. The CDR3 runs to 14 residues. The trim removed 5 bases at V and 5 bases at J, leaving 11 bases unmatched. Germline V gene data show CDR1 as SQVTM and CDR2 as ANQGSEA. The CDR3 loop is CSVLTGDPMETQYF. In DNA, the CDR3 is TGCAGCGTTCTAACAGGGGACCCTATGGAGACCCAGTACTTC.

This clone occurred a few times. The chain has TRBV11-3 and TRBJ2-2; D remains unclear. Per the germline V gene, CDR1 is SGHNT and CDR2 is YENEEA. Trimming cost V 3 bases and J 2 bases, with 4 bases left between them. The CDR3 is 13 amino acids. CDR3 amino acids: CASSFGNTGELFF. The DNA for the CDR3 is TGTGCCAGCAGCTTCGGAAACACCGGGGAGCTGTTTTTT.

DNA for the CDR3: TGTGCCAGCAGCTTAGTCCCAGGATCCTCCCCCGACTATGGCTACACCTTC. Its protein is CASSLVPGSSPDYGYTF. This rearrangement joins TRBV11-2 to TRBJ1-2; no reliable D call. Trimming removed 1 base at V and 3 bases at J, with 18 bases between. The CDR3 runs to 17 residues. Germline V gives CDR1 SGHAT, CDR2 FQNNGV.

A single count supports this clone. The chain uses TRBV30 and TRBJ2-7, with 9 bases aligning to TRBD1. J lost 6 bases, V lost 0 bases, and 6 bases had no gene match. This CDR3 has 14 amino acids. Germline CDR1 is GTSNPN and CDR2 is SVGIG (reference sequence). This CDR3 reads CAWSVTQGALEQYF. In DNA form, the CDR3 reads TGTGCCTGGAGTGTTACACAGGGGGCGCTCGAGCAGTACTTC.

This clone appeared a few times. The chain is built from TRBV27 and TRBJ2-2; D is perhaps TRBD2 (6 bases). Germline-derived CDR1 and CDR2 are MNHEY and SMNVEV (reference sequence). This CDR3 spans 13 amino acids. Trimming pared 7 bases from V and 3 bases from J, leaving 9 bases between. DNA for the CDR3: TGTGCCAGCATCCCGGGAGACACCGGGGAGCTGTTTTTT. Protein product: CASIPGDTGELFF.

V and J are TRBV11-2 and TRBJ2-7, with TRBD1 matching 8 bases. The J segment lost 7 bases and the V segment lost 0 bases, leaving 8 bases of the junction unmatched. Germline V gene sequence: CDR1 SGHAT, CDR2 FQNNGV. The CDR3 covers 15 residues. This CDR3 reads CASSLEWQGAGEQYF. CDR3 coding DNA: TGTGCCAGCAGCTTAGAATGGCAGGGGGCTGGAGAGCAGTACTTC. Filled out from reference TRBV11-2 and TRBJ2-7, the complete variable domain reads EAGVAQSPRYKIIEKRQSVAFWCNPISGHATLYWYQQILGQGPKLLIQFQNNGVVDDSQLPKDRFSAERLKGVDSTLKIQPAKLEDSAVYLCASSLEWQGAGEQYFGPGTRLTVT.